The 15 T cell receptor beta chains reported below all come from one sample, sequenced in a study of control samples from healthy donors and cancer patients. Clones were read by immunoSEQ multiplex PCR, and TCRdb kept only the in-frame ones, dropping some. The table lists around 200,000 clones, about 94% of them singletons. The sample comprised blood. The origin of the receptors is a man aged 45-65 years in good health.

The chain joins TRBV7-8 to TRBJ1-5; 8 nucleotides align to TRBD1. V lost 3 bases to trimming and J lost 5 bases; unmatched junction nucleotides: 0. The CDR3 runs 13 residues. Germline CDR1 and CDR2: SGHVS and FQNEAQ. DNA for the CDR3: TGTGCCAGCAGCTTGGACAGGGATCAGCCCCAGCATTTT. It translates to CASSLDRDQPQHF.

This chain uses TRBV11-2 with TRBJ2-7; 12 bases line up with TRBD2. Germline V gene lookup returns CDR1 SGHAT and CDR2 FQNNGV. The V and J ends lost 0 bases and 0 bases, in that order; junction bases with no gene match: 3. This CDR3 spans 17 amino acids. CDR3 DNA sequence: TGTGCCAGCAGCTTAGATCTAGCGGGGGGGAGCTCCTACGAGCAGTACTTC. Residues: CASSLDLAGGSSYEQYF.

The genes are TRBV7-2 and TRBJ1-2; 8 bases are shared with TRBD1. The CDR3 is made up of 13 amino acids. The V gene's germline CDR1 is SGHTA and CDR2 FQGNSA. The J segment lost 8 bases and the V segment lost 6 bases, leaving 8 bases of the junction unmatched. CDR3 residues: CASRETTGAGYTF. DNA of the CDR3: TGTGCCAGCAGGGAGACGACAGGGGCGGGCTACACCTTC.

CDR3 residues: CASSEALRGAQPQHF. The CDR3 DNA reads TGTGCCAGCAGTGAAGCCCTCCGAGGGGCTCAGCCCCAGCATTTT. The rearrangement joins TRBV6-1 to TRBJ1-5; TRBD1 is a possible D gene (5 bases). The CDR3 is 15 amino acids. Trimming removed 0 bases from V and 6 bases from J, with 12 bases in between. Germline V lookup: CDR1 MNHNS, CDR2 SASEGT.

The V and J genes are TRBV5-1 and TRBJ2-5; 12 bases match TRBD2. V lost 3 bases to trimming and J lost 3 bases; unmatched junction nucleotides: 9. The CDR3 covers 17 residues. Germline CDR1 and CDR2: SGHRS and YFSETQ. The CDR3 spells CASSSGIRLAGEETQYF. In nucleotides, the CDR3 is TGCGCCAGCAGCTCCGGGATAAGACTAGCGGGGGAAGAGACCCAGTACTTC.

The chain combines TRBV5-1 with TRBJ2-3; possibly TRBD2 for D (6 bases). The CDR3 totals 16 residues. Trimming stripped 1 base from V and 4 bases from J, with 16 bases between. Germline V gives CDR1 SGHRS, CDR2 YFSETQ. CDR3 DNA: TGCGCCAGCAGCTTGTTTACAGTCGGGGAGGCAGATACGCAGTATTTT. Amino acid sequence: CASSLFTVGEADTQYF.

The chain combines TRBV28 with TRBJ2-7; D not certain. Trimming left V 8 bases short and J 1 base short, with 15 bases between. The germline V gene encodes CDR1 MDHEN and CDR2 SYDVKM. The CDR3 runs 14 residues. For the CDR3, the DNA is TGTGCCAGCGGGGTTCGGAGCAAATCCTACGAGCAGTACGTC. It specifies CASGVRSKSYEQYV.

The chain employs TRBV7-2 and TRBJ1-1, with 7 bases that match TRBD1. This CDR3 has 14 residues. CDR1 is SGHTA, CDR2 FQGNSA, per germline. V was clipped by 2 bases and J by 2 bases; unmatched bases: 2. The CDR3 region has the DNA TGTGCCAGCAGCTTAAACAGGGGAAACACTGAAGCTTTCTTT. Encoded protein: CASSLNRGNTEAFF.

This rearrangement joins TRBV2 to TRBJ2-5; D tentatively reads TRBD1 or TRBD2 (5 bases each). Trimming removed 6 bases at V and 13 bases at J, with 18 bases between. This CDR3 region has 12 residues. Germline lookup yields CDR1 SNHLY and CDR2 FYNNEI. The CDR3 loop reads CASSVLTQGRYF. The CDR3 DNA reads as TGTGCCAGCAGCGTCCTAACTCAGGGACGGTACTTC.

The V and J genes are TRBV5-1 and TRBJ1-6, with no clear D. Trimming took off 1 base at V and 7 bases at J, with 12 bases between the two ends. CDR3 length equals 15 residues. Germline V gene data show CDR1 as SGHRS and CDR2 as YFSETQ. DNA for the CDR3: TGCGCCAGCAGCTTGCAAGTGTTCCAGAATTCACCCCTCCACTTT. Its protein product is CASSLQVFQNSPLHF. Combining the CDR3 with reference TRBV5-1 and TRBJ1-6 gives the whole variable domain KAGVTQTPRYLIKTRGQQVTLSCSPISGHRSVSWYQQTPGQGLQFLFEYFSETQRNKGNFPGRFSGRQFSNSRSEMNVSTLELGDSALYLCASSLQVFQNSPLHFGNGTRLTVT.

Details on this clone: Within the sample, other DNA sequences also encode this same CDR3. The chain joins TRBV5-1 to TRBJ1-1; D is unclear. The germline V and J ends were trimmed by 0 bases and 0 bases, with 3 bases remaining between them. Germline CDR1 SGHRS, CDR2 YFSETQ. The CDR3 has 13 residues. The CDR3 protein is CASSLGVNTEAFF. The CDR3 DNA is TGCGCCAGCAGCTTGGGAGTGAACACTGAAGCTTTCTTT.

V usage is TRBV28 and J usage is TRBJ2-1; TRBD2 aligns across 13 bases. The CDR3 is 15 residues long. Unmatched junction bases numbered 9, after V lost 8 bases and J lost 8 bases. Per germline, CDR1 MDHEN and CDR2 SYDVKM. CDR3 DNA: TGTGCCAGCGGTTCAACTAGCGGGGGGGCGTATGAGCAGTTCTTC. Translated, it gives CASGSTSGGAYEQFF.

This sequence joins TRBV6-4 and TRBJ1-1; D is uncertain. The germline V and J ends were trimmed by 3 bases and 1 base, with 9 bases remaining between them. The CDR3 is 14 residues long. Germline values: CDR1 MRHNA, CDR2 SNTAGT. In DNA, the CDR3 is TGTGCCAGCAGTGAGGCCGGAGGGAACACTGAAGCTTTCTTT. It yields the protein CASSEAGGNTEAFF.

The gene calls are TRBV3-1 (or the pseudogene TRBV3-2) and TRBJ2-5, with D possibly being TRBD2 (7 bases). CDR1 LGHDT and CDR2 YNNKEL come from the germline V gene (reference sequence). CDR3 length: 17 residues. Deletions cut 4 bases from V and 4 bases from J, with 22 bases between. CDR3 nucleotide sequence: TGTGCCAGCAGCCCCGCGCGGGGCCAGGGGAGGGGAGAGACCCAGTACTTC. Residues: CASSPARGQGRGETQYF.

The chain couples TRBV12-5 to TRBJ2-3; 10 nucleotides align to TRBD1. The CDR3 loop spans 15 amino acids. Germline V gene data show CDR1 as LGHNT and CDR2 as FRNRAP. V dropped 5 bases and J dropped 5; count of bases not matched to a gene: 7. The CDR3 DNA reads as TGTGCTAGTGGTCTCCGACAGGGGGCTTTAGATACGCAGTATTTT. It codes for CASGLRQGALDTQYF.